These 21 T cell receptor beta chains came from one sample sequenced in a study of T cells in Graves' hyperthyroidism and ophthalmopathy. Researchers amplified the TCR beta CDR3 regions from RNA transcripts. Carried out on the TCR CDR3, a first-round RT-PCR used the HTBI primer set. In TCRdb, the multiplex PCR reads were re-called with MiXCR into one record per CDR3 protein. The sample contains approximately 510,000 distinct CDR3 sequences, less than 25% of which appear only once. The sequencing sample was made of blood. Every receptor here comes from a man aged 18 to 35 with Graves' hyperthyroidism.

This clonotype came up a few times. Written as DNA, the CDR3 is TGTGCCAGCAGCGTACTAACCGGGGAGCTGTTTTTT. Amino acid sequence: CASSVLTGELFF. The gene calls are TRBV9 and TRBJ2-2; D is unclear. Trimming cost V 1 base and J 5 bases, with 3 bases left between them. This CDR3 has 12 residues. CDR1 is SGDLS, CDR2 YYNGEE, per germline.

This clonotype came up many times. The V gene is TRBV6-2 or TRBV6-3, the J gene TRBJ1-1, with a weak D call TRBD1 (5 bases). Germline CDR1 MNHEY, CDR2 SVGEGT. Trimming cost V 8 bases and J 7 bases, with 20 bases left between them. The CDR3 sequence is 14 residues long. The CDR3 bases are TGTGCCAGCTCCCCCGGCGGGGCGGAGAATGAAGCTTTCTTT. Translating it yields CASSPGGAENEAFF.

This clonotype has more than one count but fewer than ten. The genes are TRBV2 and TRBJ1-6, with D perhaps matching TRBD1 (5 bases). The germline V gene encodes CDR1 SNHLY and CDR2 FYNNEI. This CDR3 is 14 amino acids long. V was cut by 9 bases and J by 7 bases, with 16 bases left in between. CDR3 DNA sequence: TGTGCCAGTGCCACGACAGTCATCAATTCACCCCTCCACTTT. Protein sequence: CASATTVINSPLHF.

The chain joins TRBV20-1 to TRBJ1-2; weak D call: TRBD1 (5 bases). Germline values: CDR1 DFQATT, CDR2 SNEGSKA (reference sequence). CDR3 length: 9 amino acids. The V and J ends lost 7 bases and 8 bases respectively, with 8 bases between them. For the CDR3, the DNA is TGCAGTGTAGGGGAAGGCTACACCTTC. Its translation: CSVGEGYTF.

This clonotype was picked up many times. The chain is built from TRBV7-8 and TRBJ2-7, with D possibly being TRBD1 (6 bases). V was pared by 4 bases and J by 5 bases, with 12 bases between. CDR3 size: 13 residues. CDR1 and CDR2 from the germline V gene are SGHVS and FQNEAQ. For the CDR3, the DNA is TGTGCCAGCAGCTACCTAGACAGGCACGAGCAGTACTTC. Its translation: CASSYLDRHEQYF.

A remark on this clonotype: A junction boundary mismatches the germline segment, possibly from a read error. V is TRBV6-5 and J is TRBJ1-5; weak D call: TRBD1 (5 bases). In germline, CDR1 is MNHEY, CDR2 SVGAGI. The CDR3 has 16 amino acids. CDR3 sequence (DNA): TGTGCCAGCAGTTACGGGGGGGGACTGAGCAACCAGCCCCAGCATTTT. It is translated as CASSYGGGLSNQPQHF.

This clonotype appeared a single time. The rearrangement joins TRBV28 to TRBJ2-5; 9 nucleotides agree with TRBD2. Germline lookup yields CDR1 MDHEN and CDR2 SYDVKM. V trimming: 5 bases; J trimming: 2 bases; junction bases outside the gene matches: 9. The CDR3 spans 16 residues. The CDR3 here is CASSGRSSGDQETQYF. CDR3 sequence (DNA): TGTGCCAGCAGTGGCCGTTCTAGCGGGGATCAAGAGACCCAGTACTTC.

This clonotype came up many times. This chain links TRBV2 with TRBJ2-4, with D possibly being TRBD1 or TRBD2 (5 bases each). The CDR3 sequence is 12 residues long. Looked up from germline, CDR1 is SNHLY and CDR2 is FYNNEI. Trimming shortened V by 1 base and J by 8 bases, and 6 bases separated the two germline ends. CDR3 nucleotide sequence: TGTGCCAGCAGTGAAGGGGGGTACATTCAGTACTTC. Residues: CASSEGGYIQYF.

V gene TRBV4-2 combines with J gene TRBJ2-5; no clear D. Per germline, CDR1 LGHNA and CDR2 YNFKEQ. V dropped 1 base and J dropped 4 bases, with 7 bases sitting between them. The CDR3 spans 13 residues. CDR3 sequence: CASSQVQSETQYF. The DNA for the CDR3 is TGTGCCAGCAGCCAAGTACAGTCAGAGACCCAGTACTTC.

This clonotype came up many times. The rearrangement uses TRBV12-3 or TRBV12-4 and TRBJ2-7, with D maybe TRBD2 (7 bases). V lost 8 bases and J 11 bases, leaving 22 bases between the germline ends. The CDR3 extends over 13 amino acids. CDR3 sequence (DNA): TGTGCCAGCCGTTCCCCTTCTGGGGGGGCGGAGTACTTC. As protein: CASRSPSGGAEYF.

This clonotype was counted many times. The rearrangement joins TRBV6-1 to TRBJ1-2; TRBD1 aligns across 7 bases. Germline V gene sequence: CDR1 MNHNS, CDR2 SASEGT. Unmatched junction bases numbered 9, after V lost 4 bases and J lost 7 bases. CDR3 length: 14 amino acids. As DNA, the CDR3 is TGTGCCAGCAGTGCGGGAAGGGGGCTGGTTGGCTACACCTTC. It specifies CASSAGRGLVGYTF.

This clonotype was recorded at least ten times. CDR3 in amino acids: CASSQDRGTEAFF. CDR3 nucleotides: TGCGCCAGCAGCCAAGATAGAGGTACTGAAGCTTTCTTT. This sequence joins TRBV4-1 and TRBJ1-1; D gene ambiguous. CDR3 length: 13 residues. V lost 0 bases and J lost 5, with 7 bases in between. Germline loops: CDR1 MGHRA, CDR2 YSYEKL.

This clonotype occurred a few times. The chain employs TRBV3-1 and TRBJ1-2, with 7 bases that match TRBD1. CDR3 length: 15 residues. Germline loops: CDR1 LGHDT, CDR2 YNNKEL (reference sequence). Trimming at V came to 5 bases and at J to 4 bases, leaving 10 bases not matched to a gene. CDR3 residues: CASSGRQGIGYGYTF. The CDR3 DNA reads TGTGCCAGCAGCGGTAGACAGGGTATCGGCTATGGCTACACCTTC. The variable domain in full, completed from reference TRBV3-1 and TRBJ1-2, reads DTAVSQTPKYLVTQMGNDKSIKCEQNLGHDTMYWYKQDSKKFLKIMFSYNNKELIINETVPNRFSPKSPDKAHLNLHINSLELGDSAVYFCASSGRQGIGYGYTFGSGTRLTVV.

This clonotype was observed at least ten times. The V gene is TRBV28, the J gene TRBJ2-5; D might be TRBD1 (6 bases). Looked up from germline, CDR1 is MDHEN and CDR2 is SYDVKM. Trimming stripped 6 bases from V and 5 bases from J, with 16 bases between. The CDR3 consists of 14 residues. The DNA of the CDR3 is TGTGCCAGCAGCTCATGGGGGCGCGGGGAGACCCAGTACTTC. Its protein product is CASSSWGRGETQYF.

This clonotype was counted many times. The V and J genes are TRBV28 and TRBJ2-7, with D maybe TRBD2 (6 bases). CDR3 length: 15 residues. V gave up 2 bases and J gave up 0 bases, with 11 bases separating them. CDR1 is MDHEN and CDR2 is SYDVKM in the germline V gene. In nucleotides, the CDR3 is TGTGCCAGCAGTTTACGGGCCGGGAGCTCCTACGAGCAGTACTTC. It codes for CASSLRAGSSYEQYF. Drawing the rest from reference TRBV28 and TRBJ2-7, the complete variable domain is DVKVTQSSRYLVKRTGEKVFLECVQDMDHENMFWYRQDPGLGLRLIYFSYDVKMKEKGDIPEGYSVSREKKERFSLILESASTNQTSMYLCASSLRAGSSYEQYFGPGTRLTVT.

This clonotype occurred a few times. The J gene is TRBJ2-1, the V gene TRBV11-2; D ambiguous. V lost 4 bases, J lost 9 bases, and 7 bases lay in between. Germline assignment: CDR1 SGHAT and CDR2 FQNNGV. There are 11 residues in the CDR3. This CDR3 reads CASSSPSEQFF. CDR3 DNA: TGTGCCAGCAGCTCGCCCAGTGAGCAGTTCTTC.

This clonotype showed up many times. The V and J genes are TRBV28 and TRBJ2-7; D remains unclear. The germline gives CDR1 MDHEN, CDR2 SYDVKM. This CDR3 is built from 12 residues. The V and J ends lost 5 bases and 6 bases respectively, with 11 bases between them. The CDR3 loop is CASSIFSGEQYF. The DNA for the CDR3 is TGTGCCAGCAGTATATTCTCGGGCGAGCAGTACTTC.

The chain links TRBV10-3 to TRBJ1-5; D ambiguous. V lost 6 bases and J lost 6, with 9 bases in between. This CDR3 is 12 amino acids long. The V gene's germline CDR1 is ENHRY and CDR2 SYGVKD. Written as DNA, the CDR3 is TGTGCCATCAGGAAGGAGGGTCAGCCCCAGCATTTT. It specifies CAIRKEGQPQHF.

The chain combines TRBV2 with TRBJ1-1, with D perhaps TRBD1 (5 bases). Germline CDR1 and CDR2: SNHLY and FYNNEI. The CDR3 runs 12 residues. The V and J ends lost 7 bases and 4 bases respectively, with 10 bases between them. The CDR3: CASKGVSTEAFF. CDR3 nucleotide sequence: TGTGCCAGCAAAGGGGTCAGCACTGAAGCTTTCTTT. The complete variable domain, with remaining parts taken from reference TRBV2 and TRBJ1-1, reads EPEVTQTPSHQVTQMGQEVILRCVPISNHLYFYWYRQILGQKVEFLVSFYNNEISEKSEIFDDQFSVERPDGSNFTLKIRSTKLEDSAMYFCASKGVSTEAFFGQGTRLTVV.

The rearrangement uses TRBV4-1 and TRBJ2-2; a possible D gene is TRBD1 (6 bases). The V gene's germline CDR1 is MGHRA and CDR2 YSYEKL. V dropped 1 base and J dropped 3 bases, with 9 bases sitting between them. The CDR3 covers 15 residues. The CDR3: CASSQAHRDTGELFF. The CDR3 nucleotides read TGCGCCAGCAGCCAAGCCCACAGGGACACCGGGGAGCTGTTTTTT.

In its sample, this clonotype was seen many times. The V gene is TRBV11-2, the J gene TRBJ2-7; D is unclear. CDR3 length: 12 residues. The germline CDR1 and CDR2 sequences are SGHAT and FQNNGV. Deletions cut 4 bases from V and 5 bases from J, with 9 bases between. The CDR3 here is CASSSQIHEQYF. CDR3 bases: TGTGCCAGCAGCTCCCAAATCCACGAGCAGTACTTC.